The 31 T cell receptor beta chains reported below all come from one sample, sequenced in a study of blood T cell repertoires in COVID-19. TCRdb's table, derived via immunoSEQ multiplex PCR, lists solely in-frame clones and lacks some. The data hold roughly 320,000 clones, with 65% to 90% observed a single time. Input material: peripheral blood. The receptors shown here come from a human donor in a cohort sampled during active COVID-19.

The V and J genes are TRBV10-3 and TRBJ2-2, with D possibly matching TRBD1 (6 bases). CDR3 length equals 12 residues. Trimming took 10 bases from V and 1 from J, leaving 7 bases between them. Germline V gene sequence: CDR1 ENHRY, CDR2 SYGVKD. The CDR3 loop is CATQGNTGELFF. The CDR3 DNA sequence: TGTGCCACACAGGGGAACACCGGGGAGCTGTTTTTT.

The chain couples TRBV19 to TRBJ1-2; D unclear. V dropped 3 bases and J dropped 4 bases, with 6 bases sitting between them. Germline-derived CDR1 and CDR2 are LNHDA and SQIVND (reference sequence). The CDR3 spans 12 residues. CDR3 loop: CASSILPYGYTF. DNA of the CDR3: TGTGCCAGTAGTATTCTCCCCTATGGCTACACCTTC.

The chain uses TRBV6-2 or TRBV6-3 and TRBJ1-2, with 9 bases identical to TRBD1. The V and J ends lost 5 bases and 8 bases, in that order; junction bases with no gene match: 9. The CDR3 runs to 14 residues. Germline CDR1 MNHEY, CDR2 SVGEGT. CDR3: CASSRQGGVRGYTF. In DNA, the CDR3 is TGTGCCAGCAGTCGACAGGGGGGAGTCCGCGGCTACACCTTC.

The rearrangement links TRBV24-1 to TRBJ1-2, with TRBD1 as a possible D gene (5 bases). This CDR3 is built from 13 residues. Germline-derived CDR1 and CDR2 are KGHDR and SFDVKD. Between the trimmed V and J ends, which lost 0 bases and 8 bases, there was a span of 9 bases. For the CDR3, the DNA is TGTGCCACCAGTGATTTGAGGGGTGAGGGCTACACCTTC. This encodes CATSDLRGEGYTF.

This sequence joins TRBV5-6 and TRBJ2-3, with a possible D match to TRBD2 (7 bases). Germline CDR1 and CDR2: SGHDT and YYEEEE. V was shortened by 3 bases and J by 5 bases, with 13 bases between the two germline ends. CDR3 length: 14 residues. CDR3 sequence (DNA): TGTGCCAGCAGCTCCCGGGGGGCTAAAGATACGCAGTATTTT. This codes for CASSSRGAKDTQYF.

The chain recombines TRBV6-5 with TRBJ1-6; D uncertain. Germline lookup yields CDR1 MNHEY and CDR2 SVGAGI. V was pared by 5 bases and J by 4 bases, with 12 bases between. This CDR3 has 15 amino acids. The CDR3 protein is CASSPTTLYNSPLHF. The CDR3 DNA reads as TGTGCCAGCAGTCCCACGACACTTTATAATTCACCCCTCCACTTT.

The chain couples TRBV5-5 to TRBJ2-1; D possibly corresponds to TRBD1 (6 bases). V lost 5 bases to trimming and J lost 10 bases, with 13 bases between them. Germline CDR1 SGHKS, CDR2 YYEKEE (reference sequence). The CDR3 runs to 12 residues. DNA of the CDR3: TGTGCCAGCAGTTACCCAGGGGACGAGCAGTTCTTC. This sequence encodes CASSYPGDEQFF.

The V call is TRBV6-5, the J call TRBJ2-7; TRBD1 might be the D (6 bases). Trimming took off 7 bases at V and 5 bases at J, with 21 bases between the two ends. CDR3 length: 15 residues. Looked up from germline, CDR1 is MNHEY and CDR2 is SVGAGI. CDR3 region: CASNRPGHWPHEQYF. The CDR3 region has the DNA TGTGCCAGCAATAGACCGGGACATTGGCCACACGAGCAGTACTTC.

The chain carries TRBV6-5 and TRBJ2-7, with D tentatively TRBD1 (5 bases). V was trimmed by 5 bases and J by 0 bases, leaving 8 bases between them. Germline V gene lookup returns CDR1 MNHEY and CDR2 SVGAGI. This CDR3 is built from 13 residues. CDR3 DNA sequence: TGTGCCAGCAGTACAGGACACTCCTACGAGCAGTACTTC. Protein product: CASSTGHSYEQYF.

J is TRBJ2-7 and V is TRBV10-3; 10 bases are a match to TRBD1. Germline-derived CDR1 and CDR2 are ENHRY and SYGVKD. V was pared by 8 bases and J by 6 bases, with 4 bases of the junction left unmatched. The CDR3 is 12 amino acids. The CDR3 protein is CAIRDRGGEQYF. The DNA of the CDR3 is TGTGCCATCCGGGACAGGGGAGGCGAGCAGTACTTC.

This chain connects TRBV20-1 to TRBJ2-7, with TRBD1 matching over 8 bases. CDR3 length: 15 amino acids. In germline, CDR1 is DFQATT, CDR2 SNEGSKA (reference sequence). The junction had 10 bases not matched to a gene; V was cut back by 3 bases and J by 3 bases. The CDR3 region is CSASLARQGNYEQYF. The CDR3 DNA follows: TGCAGTGCTAGTCTCGCCCGACAGGGGAACTACGAGCAGTACTTC.

This clone was counted only a few times. The chain employs TRBV7-9 and TRBJ2-1, with 11 bases lining up with TRBD2. From germline, CDR1 is SEHNR and CDR2 FQNEAQ (reference sequence). CDR3 size: 15 residues. V lost 6 bases and J lost 6; bases outside the gene matches: 7. CDR3 bases: TGTGCCAGCAGTCGCGGGACTAGCGGTTTCAATGAGCAGTTCTTC. Its protein is CASSRGTSGFNEQFF.

The chain combines TRBV7-9 with TRBJ1-4; D call uncertain. Germline values: CDR1 SEHNR, CDR2 FQNEAQ (reference sequence). The V gene lost 5 bases and the J gene lost 2 bases, with 3 bases spanning the gap. The CDR3 is 12 residues long. CDR3 sequence reads: CASSRTNEKLFF. The DNA for the CDR3 is TGTGCCAGCAGCCGGACTAATGAAAAACTGTTTTTT.

The genes are TRBV3-1 (or the pseudogene TRBV3-2) and TRBJ1-3, with a tentative D call TRBD1 (5 bases). In germline, CDR1 is LGHDT, CDR2 YNNKEL (reference sequence). CDR3 size: 13 residues. Between the trimmed V and J ends, which lost 0 bases and 8 bases, there was a span of 8 bases. The DNA of the CDR3 is TGTGCCAGCAGCCAAGACAGGGTGTACACCATATATTTT. Residues: CASSQDRVYTIYF.

This chain connects TRBV2 to TRBJ1-1; weak D call: TRBD1 (5 bases). Germline loops: CDR1 SNHLY, CDR2 FYNNEI. This CDR3 is 10 amino acids long. The V and J ends lost 11 bases and 11 bases respectively, with 15 bases between them. Here the CDR3 DNA reads TGTGCCTCTCAGGGAGGGGCTGCTTTCTTT. It specifies CASQGGAAFF. Full variable domain (remainder filled in from reference TRBV2 and TRBJ1-1): EPEVTQTPSHQVTQMGQEVILRCVPISNHLYFYWYRQILGQKVEFLVSFYNNEISEKSEIFDDQFSVERPDGSNFTLKIRSTKLEDSAMYFCASQGGAAFFGQGTRLTVV.

The CDR3 DNA reads TGTGCCAGCAGACAGTCCGGCAGGGAGCTGTTTTTT. It yields the protein CASRQSGRELFF. The chain recombines TRBV2 with TRBJ2-2; D unresolved. Between the trimmed V and J ends, which lost 6 bases and 9 bases, there was a span of 11 bases. The CDR3 covers 12 residues. Germline-derived CDR1 and CDR2 are SNHLY and FYNNEI.

Details on this clone: One end of the junction fails to match germline, which may point to a read error. CDR3 in amino acids: CASSPGAALNQKLFF. In DNA, the CDR3 is TGTGCCAGCAGCCCTGGGGCTGCCCTTAATCAAAAACTGTTTTTT. This chain uses TRBV3-1 (or the pseudogene TRBV3-2) with TRBJ1-4, with TRBD1 as a possible D gene (5 bases). Germline V gene lookup returns CDR1 LGHDT and CDR2 YNNKEL (reference sequence). The CDR3 is 15 residues long.

This clone was found many times. At the DNA level, this CDR3 is encoded by other sequences in the same sample as well. This chain uses TRBV30 with TRBJ1-6; D ambiguous. Trimming cost V 3 bases and J 4 bases, with 7 bases left between them. Germline CDR1 is GTSNPN and CDR2 is SVGIG (reference sequence). The CDR3 has 13 amino acids. CDR3 coding DNA: TGTGCCTGGAGCCGGGATTATAATTCACCCCTCCACTTT. Translation gives CAWSRDYNSPLHF.

Concerning this clone: Lacking the conserved final phenylalanine or tryptophan, this CDR3 likely reflects a read error. The DNA is left out, because the CDR3 cannot be placed on it with certainty; the CDR3 is given as TCRdb lists it. The J gene is TRBJ1-2, the V gene TRBV20-1; the D call TRBD1 from the table was never checked on the DNA. Germline lookup yields CDR1 DFQATT and CDR2 SNEGSKA (reference sequence). The CDR3 numbers 9 amino acids, ends counted. The CDR3 protein is CSARVPGQP.

This CDR3 reads CASTLSETNPRRYF. The CDR3 bases are TGTGCCAGCACCCTTAGCGAAACGAACCCAAGGAGGTACTTC. The chain couples TRBV6-6 to TRBJ2-7, with a weak D call TRBD2 (5 bases). This CDR3 comprises 14 residues. CDR1 is MNHNY, CDR2 SVGAGI, per germline (reference sequence). V was cut by 7 bases and J by 12 bases, with 25 bases left in between.

Regarding this clone: An end of the junction does not agree with germline; a read error may underlie this. The rearrangement joins TRBV6-4 to TRBJ2-2; possibly TRBD1 for D (7 bases). From germline, CDR1 is MRHNA and CDR2 SNTAGT. The CDR3 is 16 residues long. CDR3 nucleotide sequence: TGTGCCAGCAGCGACTCGTGGAGGGGGCGTGTCGGGGAGCTGTTTTTT. It yields the protein CASSDSWRGRVGELFF.

This chain joins TRBV18 and TRBJ1-4, with a tentative D call TRBD1 (5 bases). CDR1 is KGHSH and CDR2 is LQKENI in the germline V gene. This CDR3 is 17 amino acids long. Trimming cost V 4 bases and J 0 bases, with 15 bases left between them. The CDR3 protein is CASSLLQGGATNEKLFF. For the CDR3, the DNA is TGTGCCAGCTCACTACTCCAGGGAGGTGCAACTAATGAAAAACTGTTTTTT.

As to this clone: Other DNA variants within this sample encode the same CDR3. The chain links TRBV5-6 to TRBJ1-1; D is uncertain. The CDR3 is 12 residues long. The V gene lost 1 base and the J gene lost 5 bases, with 6 bases spanning the gap. Looked up from germline, CDR1 is SGHDT and CDR2 is YYEEEE. CDR3 bases: TGTGCCAGCAGCTTGCGGGGAACTGAAGCTTTCTTT. Its protein product is CASSLRGTEAFF.

CDR3 sequence: CASSPIRRGEQFF. CDR3 in DNA: TGTGCCAGCAGCCCAATCCGGCGGGGTGAGCAGTTCTTC. The chain recombines TRBV7-3 with TRBJ2-1; TRBD2 might be the D (6 bases). This CDR3 contains 13 residues. CDR1 and CDR2 from the germline V gene are SGHTA and FQGTGA. The V and J ends lost 5 bases and 9 bases respectively, with 14 bases between them.

The chain combines TRBV5-4 with TRBJ1-4; the D gene is possibly TRBD1 (6 bases). This CDR3 comprises 11 residues. Trimming removed 4 bases from V and 10 bases from J, with 8 bases in between. The germline V gene encodes CDR1 SGHNT and CDR2 YYREEE (reference sequence). In DNA form, the CDR3 reads TGTGCCAGCAGCGAAGGGGGAAAACTGTTTTTT. Its protein is CASSEGGKLFF.

V and J are TRBV3-1 (or the pseudogene TRBV3-2) and TRBJ1-1; D is unresolved. CDR1 and CDR2 (germline): LGHDT, YNNKEL (reference sequence). This CDR3 has 13 amino acids. The V gene lost 4 bases and the J gene lost 11 bases, with 17 bases spanning the gap. DNA for the CDR3: TGTGCCAGCAGCCCCCGATTACCAATTGCGGCTTTCTTT. This gives the protein CASSPRLPIAAFF.

This clone was seen a handful of times. This chain joins TRBV6-5 and TRBJ1-6, with 8 bases that match TRBD1. Germline CDR1 MNHEY, CDR2 SVGAGI. With V trimmed by 4 bases and J by 10 bases, 9 bases remained unmatched. The CDR3 spans 15 residues. CDR3 coding DNA: TGTGCCAGCAGTTCGGACAGGGCATTGTACTCACCCCTCCACTTT. It is translated as CASSSDRALYSPLHF.

This clone was seen at least ten times. Other DNA sequences in this sample translate to the same CDR3. The rearrangement uses TRBV5-1 and TRBJ2-7, with D tentatively TRBD2 (6 bases). The CDR3 is 15 residues long. CDR1 is SGHRS, CDR2 YFSETQ, per germline. The V end lost 1 base, the J end lost 4 bases, and 15 bases lay between the germline ends. CDR3 residues: CASSLTAGGGYEQYF. Here the CDR3 DNA reads TGCGCCAGCAGCTTGACGGCAGGCGGAGGGTACGAGCAGTACTTC. The full variable domain, rest sourced from reference TRBV5-1 and TRBJ2-7, is KAGVTQTPRYLIKTRGQQVTLSCSPISGHRSVSWYQQTPGQGLQFLFEYFSETQRNKGNFPGRFSGRQFSNSRSEMNVSTLELGDSALYLCASSLTAGGGYEQYFGPGTRLTVT.

The chain is built from TRBV14 and TRBJ1-5, with no clear D. The CDR3 is 14 amino acids. In germline, CDR1 is SGHDN, CDR2 FVKESK. V was cut by 7 bases and J by 4 bases, with 14 bases left in between. The CDR3 loop is CASNRIRENQPQHF. The CDR3 coding sequence is TGTGCCAGCAACCGAATACGGGAGAATCAGCCCCAGCATTTT.

The table lists this clone with a count of one. The chain uses TRBV6-6 and TRBJ1-2; D gene ambiguous. Per germline, CDR1 MNHNY and CDR2 SVGAGI (reference sequence). Trimming stripped 7 bases from V and 3 bases from J, with 12 bases between. The CDR3 runs to 13 residues. The DNA of the CDR3 is TGTGCCAGCACTGTGAACAGCTACTATGGCTACACCTTC. Its translation is CASTVNSYYGYTF.

Points on this clone: Other nucleotide sequences in the sample specify the same CDR3. The J gene is TRBJ1-1, the V gene TRBV9; 7 positions agree with TRBD1. The CDR3 runs to 14 residues. V shed 0 bases, J shed 5 bases, and the junction held 4 bases outside the gene matches. Looked up from germline, CDR1 is SGDLS and CDR2 is YYNGEE. This CDR3 is CASSVGQGRTEAFF. CDR3 nucleotides: TGTGCCAGCAGCGTAGGACAGGGAAGAACTGAAGCTTTCTTT.